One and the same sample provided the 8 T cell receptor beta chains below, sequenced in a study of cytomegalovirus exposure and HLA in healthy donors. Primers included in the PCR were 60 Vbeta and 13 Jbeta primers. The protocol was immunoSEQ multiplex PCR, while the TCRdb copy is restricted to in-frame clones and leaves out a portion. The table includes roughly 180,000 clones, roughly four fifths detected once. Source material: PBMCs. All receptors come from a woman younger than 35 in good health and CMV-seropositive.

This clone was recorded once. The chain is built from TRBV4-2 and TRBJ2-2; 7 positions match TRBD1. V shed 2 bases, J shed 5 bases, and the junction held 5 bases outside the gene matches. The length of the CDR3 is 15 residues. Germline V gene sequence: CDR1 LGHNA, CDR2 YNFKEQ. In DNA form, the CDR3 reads TGTGCCAGCAGCCAAAGACAGGGTGGAACCGGGGAGCTGTTTTTT. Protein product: CASSQRQGGTGELFF.

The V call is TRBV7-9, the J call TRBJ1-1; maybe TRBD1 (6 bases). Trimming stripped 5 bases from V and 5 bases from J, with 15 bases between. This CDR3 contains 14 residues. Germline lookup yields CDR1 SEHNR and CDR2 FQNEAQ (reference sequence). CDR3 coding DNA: TGTGCCAGCAGCCACAGCAGGGGCAGTACTGAAGCTTTCTTT. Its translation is CASSHSRGSTEAFF.

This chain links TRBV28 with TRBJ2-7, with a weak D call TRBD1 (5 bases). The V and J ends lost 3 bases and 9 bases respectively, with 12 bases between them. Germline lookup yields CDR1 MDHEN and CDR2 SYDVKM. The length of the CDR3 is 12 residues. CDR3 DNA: TGTGCCAGCAGTTTTATGGGGCTCGGGCAGTACTTC. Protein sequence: CASSFMGLGQYF.

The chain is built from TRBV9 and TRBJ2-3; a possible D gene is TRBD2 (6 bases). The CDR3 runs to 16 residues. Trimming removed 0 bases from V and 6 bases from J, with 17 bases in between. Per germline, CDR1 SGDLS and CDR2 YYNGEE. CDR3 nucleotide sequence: TGTGCCAGCAGCGTAGTTGGCCTAGCGCAGACCGATACGCAGTATTTT. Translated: CASSVVGLAQTDTQYF.

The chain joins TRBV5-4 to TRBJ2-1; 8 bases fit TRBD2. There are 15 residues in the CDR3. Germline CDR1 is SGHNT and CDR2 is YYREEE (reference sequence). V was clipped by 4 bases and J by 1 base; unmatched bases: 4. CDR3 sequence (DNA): TGTGCCAGCAGCCCCCGACTAGCGTCCTACAATGAGCAGTTCTTC. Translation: CASSPRLASYNEQFF.

CDR3 residues: CASSSSTGTVHYEQYF. The CDR3 DNA sequence: TGTGCCAGCAGTTCCAGCACCGGGACAGTCCACTACGAGCAGTACTTC. The chain couples TRBV27 to TRBJ2-7; TRBD1 aligns across 7 bases. This CDR3 has 16 amino acids. With 4 bases clipped from V and 3 bases from J, the junction kept 12 bases outside the gene matches. In germline, CDR1 is MNHEY, CDR2 SMNVEV (reference sequence).

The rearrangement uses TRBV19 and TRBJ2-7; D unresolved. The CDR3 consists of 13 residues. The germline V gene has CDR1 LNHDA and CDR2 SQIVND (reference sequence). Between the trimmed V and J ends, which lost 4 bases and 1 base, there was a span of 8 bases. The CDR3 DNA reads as TGTGCCAGTAGTACGCAGGTTTCCTACGAGCAGTACTTC. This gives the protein CASSTQVSYEQYF. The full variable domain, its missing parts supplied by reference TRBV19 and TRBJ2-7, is DGGITQSPKYLFRKEGQNVTLSCEQNLNHDAMYWYRQDPGQGLRLIYYSQIVNDFQKGDIAEGYSVSREKKESFPLTVTSAQKNPTAFYLCASSTQVSYEQYFGPGTRLTVT.

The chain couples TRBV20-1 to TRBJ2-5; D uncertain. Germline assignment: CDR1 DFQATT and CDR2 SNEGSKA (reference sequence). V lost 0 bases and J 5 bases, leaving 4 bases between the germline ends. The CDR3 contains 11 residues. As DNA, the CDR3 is TGCAGTGCTAGAGAACGGGAGACCCAGTACTTC. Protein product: CSARERETQYF.